This T cell receptor beta chain was captured by sequencing in a study of T cell responses to AZD1222 COVID-19 vaccine. General study results and limits: No repertoire was sampled before or during the peak T cell response, only after it. Per reports, nearly half of all spike-specific TCRs target regions that are unmutated in variants.

Details on this clone: Its antigen is unidentified.

The CDR3 is 14 amino acids. Germline CDR1 is MNHEY and CDR2 is SMNVEV (reference sequence). Germline trimming cut 3 bases from V and 10 bases from J; bases unmatched to any gene: 6. Clones were read by immunoSEQ multiplex PCR, and TCRdb kept only the in-frame ones, dropping some. The profile covers approximately 92,000 clones, with about 91% appearing a single time and approximately 8.3% taken by the ten largest. Sample: peripheral blood, taken on day 0 of AZD1222 vaccination. The chain is built from TRBV27 and TRBJ1-6, with 7 bases identical to TRBD1. The source is an adult in good health. Written as DNA, the CDR3 is TGTGCCAGCAGTTTGGGCAGGGGGAGGTCACCCCTCCACTTT. Protein product: CASSLGRGRSPLHF.